The TCR beta chain described here comes from a study of T cell repertoires in cytomegalovirus infection. Whole-study context: HLA-B-restricted CMV epitopes that are well studied, plus recently identified HLA-C-restricted ones, were used by the study. Through public TCR beta signatures, both CMV infection and matching HLA type were indicated.

The CDR3 consists of 15 residues. J lost 2 bases, V lost 6 bases, and 4 bases had no gene match. The germline gives CDR1 SGHVS, CDR2 FNYEAQ. MiXCR was run by TCRdb on the reads, yielding one entry per CDR3 protein. This repertoire shows hundreds of thousands of distinct CDR3 sequences, 29% found once; its top ten account for around 20%. Points on this clonotype: Its cognate antigen is unknown.

The sequencing used cultured PBMCs, collected from culture after CMV antigen stimulation. J is TRBJ1-5 and V is TRBV7-6, with TRBD1 matching 10 bases. This receptor was identified in a human donor in good health (CMV status not recorded). Some clones in this sample may be carry-over from other donors' samples. This chain's CDR3 is CASSSGQGGNQPQHF. In DNA form, the CDR3 reads TGTGCCAGCAGTTCCGGACAGGGGGGCAATCAGCCCCAGCATTTT.